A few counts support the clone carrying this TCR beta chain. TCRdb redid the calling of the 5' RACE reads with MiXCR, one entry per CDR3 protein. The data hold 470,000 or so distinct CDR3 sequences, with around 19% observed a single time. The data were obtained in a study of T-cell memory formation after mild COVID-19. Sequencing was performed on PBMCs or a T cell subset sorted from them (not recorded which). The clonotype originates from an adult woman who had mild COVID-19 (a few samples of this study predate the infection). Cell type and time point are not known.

CDR3 residues: CASSKNRAGALSYTF. CDR3 DNA: TGTGCCAGCAGTAAAAACCGGGCAGGGGCCCTTAGCTACACCTTC. The J gene is TRBJ1-2, the V gene TRBV3-1; D perhaps matches TRBD1 (6 bases). CDR3 length: 15 residues. The V and J ends lost 6 bases and 9 bases respectively, with 23 bases between them. Germline V CDR1 and CDR2: LGHDT, YNNKEL (reference sequence).